This section outlines one T cell receptor (beta chain) sequence together with its context. The data originate from a study of blood T cell repertoires in COVID-19. The V and J ends lost 3 bases and 5 bases respectively, with 20 bases between them. The CDR3 runs to 15 residues. Germline V gives CDR1 GTSNPN, CDR2 SVGIG (reference sequence). Only in-frame clones appear in the TCRdb table, and some are missing; sequencing was by immunoSEQ multiplex PCR. Counted here are 50,000 to 55,000 clones, approximately 80% occurring once; the ten biggest clones make up 13% to 15%. Sequences were obtained from peripheral blood. This TCR was sampled from a human donor in a cohort sampled during active COVID-19. The rearrangement joins TRBV30 to TRBJ2-7; possibly TRBD1 for D (5 bases). For the CDR3, the DNA is TGTGCCTGGAGCGAACCCCCTCACAGGCCCCACGAGCAGTACTTC. Its protein is CAWSEPPHRPHEQYF.